This passage covers 29 T cell receptor beta chains from one sample sequenced in a study of T cell responses to AZD1222 COVID-19 vaccine. The method was immunoSEQ multiplex PCR; TCRdb's version includes in-frame clones alone and lacks a portion of them. The sample consists of about 120,000 clones, 80% to 90% of them appearing once. Sequences were derived from peripheral blood, sampled on day 0 of AZD1222 vaccination. The receptors originated from an adult in good health.

The genes are TRBV6-2 or TRBV6-3 and TRBJ1-5; no definite D call. CDR3 length: 13 amino acids. The V end was cut by 6 bases, the J end by 3 bases, with 9 bases between. Germline V gene data show CDR1 as MNHEY and CDR2 as SVGEGT. CDR3 DNA: TGTGCCAGCAGCCCCAGGATCAATCAGCCCCAGCATTTT. It is translated as CASSPRINQPQHF.

The chain links TRBV7-2 to TRBJ2-7; a weak D match, TRBD2 (5 bases). Per the germline V gene, CDR1 is SGHTA and CDR2 is FQGNSA. This CDR3 contains 17 residues. Trimming cost V 5 bases and J 0 bases, with 20 bases left between them. This chain's CDR3 is CASSEHGLIESSYEQYF. The CDR3 DNA reads as TGTGCCAGCAGCGAACACGGACTTATAGAAAGCTCCTACGAGCAGTACTTC. The whole variable domain, remainder taken from reference TRBV7-2 and TRBJ2-7, is GAGVSQSPSNKVTEKGKDVELRCDPISGHTALYWYRQSLGQGLEFLIYFQGNSAPDKSGLPSDRFSAERTGGSVSTLTIQRTQQEDSAVYLCASSEHGLIESSYEQYFGPGTRLTVT.

The chain employs TRBV2 and TRBJ2-7; D gene ambiguous. Deletions cut 6 bases from V and 4 bases from J, with 10 bases between. Germline CDR1 reads SNHLY; CDR2 reads FYNNEI. The CDR3 spans 12 residues. This CDR3 is CASSLLAYEQYF. The CDR3 nucleotides are TGTGCCAGCAGCTTGCTCGCTTACGAGCAGTACTTC.

This clone was recorded once. The chain employs TRBV12-3 or TRBV12-4 and TRBJ1-2; 7 bases line up with TRBD1. CDR3 length: 13 residues. The ends lost 4 bases at V and 4 bases at J; junction bases unmatched: 3. CDR3 region: CASSYRDSYGYTF. In nucleotides, the CDR3 is TGTGCCAGCAGTTACAGGGACAGCTATGGCTACACCTTC.

The rearrangement joins TRBV5-1 to TRBJ1-1; D is uncertain. The CDR3 contains 14 residues. CDR1 is SGHRS and CDR2 is YFSETQ in the germline V gene. V was trimmed by 1 base and J by 1 base, leaving 8 bases between them. This chain's CDR3 is CASSLRAGNTEAFF. The CDR3, as DNA: TGCGCCAGCAGCTTGAGGGCGGGGAACACTGAAGCTTTCTTT.

The rearrangement joins TRBV4-3 to TRBJ1-6; no clear D. V was pared by 2 bases and J by 2 bases, with 13 bases between. The CDR3 runs to 17 residues. The germline V gene has CDR1 LGHNA and CDR2 YSLEER. The CDR3 nucleotides are TGCGCCAGCAGCCAAACGGCGGTCGGGGCCTATAATTCACCCCTCCACTTT. Protein sequence: CASSQTAVGAYNSPLHF.

This clone showed up just once. The chain combines TRBV19 with TRBJ2-1; 12 nucleotides align to TRBD2. The CDR3 is made up of 18 amino acids. Per germline, CDR1 LNHDA and CDR2 SQIVND (reference sequence). The V gene end was trimmed by 6 bases and the J gene end by 8 bases; junction bases not matched to a gene: 17. CDR3 nucleotides: TGTGCCAGTAGGCCGGGACTAGCGGGCATAGGGAATACGGATGAGCAGTTCTTC. Amino acids: CASRPGLAGIGNTDEQFF.

The chain recombines TRBV7-2 with TRBJ1-3, with D perhaps TRBD1 (5 bases). The CDR3 contains 14 residues. Between the trimmed V and J ends, which lost 2 bases and 3 bases, there was a span of 8 bases. Germline values: CDR1 SGHTA, CDR2 FQGNSA. CDR3 bases: TGTGCCAGCAGCTTACAGGGTGGTGGAAACACCATATATTTT. Translated: CASSLQGGGNTIYF.

The V gene is TRBV10-1, the J gene TRBJ1-5; no clear D gene. The germline gives CDR1 WNHNN, CDR2 SYGVQD (reference sequence). The CDR3 spans 13 residues. Trimming stripped 8 bases from V and 2 bases from J, with 10 bases between. The chain's CDR3 is CASGEDGNQPQHF. DNA for the CDR3: TGCGCCAGCGGGGAGGATGGCAATCAGCCCCAGCATTTT.

The rearrangement uses TRBV2 and TRBJ1-3, with D perhaps TRBD1 (5 bases). This CDR3 is built from 16 residues. Trimming cost V 8 bases and J 0 bases, with 17 bases left between them. Per the germline V gene, CDR1 is SNHLY and CDR2 is FYNNEI. The chain's CDR3 is CASAIQGPSSGNTIYF. The CDR3 DNA reads TGTGCCAGCGCCATCCAGGGCCCAAGCTCTGGAAACACCATATATTTT.

J is TRBJ1-5 and V is TRBV5-1; D not resolved. Trimming pared 0 bases from V and 6 bases from J, leaving 10 bases between. Per germline, CDR1 SGHRS and CDR2 YFSETQ. The CDR3 runs 14 residues. The CDR3 here is CASSLVPGSQPQHF. The CDR3 DNA reads TGCGCCAGCAGCTTGGTGCCAGGCAGTCAGCCCCAGCATTTT. The full variable domain, rest sourced from reference TRBV5-1 and TRBJ1-5, is KAGVTQTPRYLIKTRGQQVTLSCSPISGHRSVSWYQQTPGQGLQFLFEYFSETQRNKGNFPGRFSGRQFSNSRSEMNVSTLELGDSALYLCASSLVPGSQPQHFGDGTRLSIL.

V is TRBV5-8 and J is TRBJ2-5, with D perhaps TRBD1 or TRBD2 (5 bases each). Germline CDR1 is SGHTS and CDR2 is YDEGEE. V gave up 4 bases and J gave up 6 bases, with 19 bases separating them. This CDR3 comprises 15 residues. The CDR3 DNA reads TGTGCCAGCAGCCCCCGGGACCCGCGCCTGAAGACCCAGTACTTC. Amino acids: CASSPRDPRLKTQYF.

The chain employs TRBV2 and TRBJ1-2; D not resolved. CDR3 length: 11 amino acids. V was cut by 6 bases and J by 4 bases, with 6 bases left in between. Germline CDR1 and CDR2: SNHLY and FYNNEI. The CDR3 region is CASRSFYGYTF. The CDR3 DNA is TGTGCCAGCAGGAGTTTCTATGGCTACACCTTC.

Regarding this clone: In the same sample, other DNA sequences code for this CDR3. The chain joins TRBV15 to TRBJ1-4, with D unresolved. V was clipped by 6 bases and J by 4 bases, with 12 bases between them. Germline CDR1 and CDR2: LNHNV and YYDKDF (reference sequence). This CDR3 contains 14 residues. CDR3: CATSESGHNEKLFF. The DNA of the CDR3 is TGTGCCACCAGTGAGTCGGGCCATAATGAAAAACTGTTTTTT.

The rearrangement uses TRBV11-2 and TRBJ1-1; a weak D match, TRBD1 (6 bases). Germline V gene data show CDR1 as SGHAT and CDR2 as FQNNGV. The CDR3 totals 17 residues. The germline V and J ends were trimmed by 7 bases and 0 bases, with 21 bases remaining between them. The CDR3: CASKSLRGAVLNTEAFF. CDR3 sequence (DNA): TGTGCCAGCAAGTCGCTGCGGGGGGCCGTTTTGAACACTGAAGCTTTCTTT. Using reference TRBV11-2 and TRBJ1-1 for the parts outside the CDR3, the full variable domain is EAGVAQSPRYKIIEKRQSVAFWCNPISGHATLYWYQQILGQGPKLLIQFQNNGVVDDSQLPKDRFSAERLKGVDSTLKIQPAKLEDSAVYLCASKSLRGAVLNTEAFFGQGTRLTVV.

The rearrangement links TRBV5-4 to TRBJ2-3; D uncertain. CDR1 is SGHNT and CDR2 is YYREEE in the germline V gene (reference sequence). The CDR3 loop spans 15 amino acids. V lost 4 bases to trimming and J lost 2 bases, with 14 bases between them. The chain's CDR3 is CASSPTLVPTDTQYF. For the CDR3, the DNA is TGTGCCAGCAGCCCTACCCTAGTCCCCACAGATACGCAGTATTTT.

The sample holds one count of this clone. V is TRBV9 and J is TRBJ1-1; perhaps TRBD1 as D (6 bases). The CDR3 has 14 residues. Trimming removed 2 bases at V and 8 bases at J, with 16 bases between. In germline, CDR1 is SGDLS, CDR2 YYNGEE. The CDR3 loop reads CASSVVGATGEAFF. CDR3 in DNA: TGTGCCAGCAGCGTCGTGGGGGCCACGGGCGAAGCTTTCTTT.

The rearrangement joins TRBV27 to TRBJ2-2; D possibly uses TRBD1 or TRBD2 (6 bases each). Germline CDR1 and CDR2: MNHEY and SMNVEV (reference sequence). The germline V and J ends were trimmed by 11 bases and 4 bases, with 14 bases remaining between them. This CDR3 has 13 amino acids. CDR3 protein: CAVRPGATGELFF. Here the CDR3 DNA reads TGTGCCGTCCGCCCGGGGGCCACCGGGGAGCTGTTTTTT.

The chain has TRBV6-5 and TRBJ1-2, with D possibly being TRBD1 (5 bases). V shed 9 bases and J shed 8 bases, with 22 bases lying between them. This CDR3 has 14 residues. Per germline, CDR1 MNHEY and CDR2 SVGAGI. CDR3 in DNA: TGTGCCAGTTGCGAAATCAGGGCGGGACTGGGCTACACCTTC. As protein: CASCEIRAGLGYTF.

V is TRBV18 and J is TRBJ1-5; the D gene is possibly TRBD1 (6 bases). V gave up 2 bases and J gave up 3 bases, with 26 bases separating them. The CDR3 loop spans 20 amino acids. Per the germline V gene, CDR1 is KGHSH and CDR2 is LQKENI. CDR3: CASSPSIMGGIDRDNQPQHF. Written as DNA, the CDR3 is TGTGCCAGCTCACCATCGATTATGGGGGGCATTGATAGGGACAATCAGCCCCAGCATTTT.

This rearrangement joins TRBV2 to TRBJ2-7; 9 nucleotides agree with TRBD1. V was clipped by 8 bases and J by 0 bases; unmatched bases: 5. Germline-derived CDR1 and CDR2 are SNHLY and FYNNEI. This CDR3 is 14 amino acids long. CDR3: CASHRDRVSYEQYF. The CDR3 region has the DNA TGTGCCAGCCACAGGGACAGGGTCTCCTACGAGCAGTACTTC.

The V gene is TRBV7-9, the J gene TRBJ2-1; TRBD2 aligns across 8 bases. The germline V gene has CDR1 SEHNR and CDR2 FQNEAQ (reference sequence). The CDR3 consists of 16 residues. V lost 4 bases, J lost 10 bases, and 15 bases stayed unmatched. The chain's CDR3 is CASSSQLPGGAREQFF. The DNA of the CDR3 is TGTGCCAGCAGCTCTCAACTCCCGGGGGGGGCAAGGGAGCAGTTCTTC.

The chain employs TRBV3-1 (or the pseudogene TRBV3-2) and TRBJ2-1; no firm D call. Trimming stripped 2 bases from V and 11 bases from J, with 7 bases between. This CDR3 has 11 amino acids. The V gene's germline CDR1 is LGHDT and CDR2 YNNKEL (reference sequence). The CDR3 DNA reads TGTGCCAGCAGCCAAACTGGCAAGCAGTTCTTC. Its translation: CASSQTGKQFF.

J is TRBJ2-7 and V is TRBV19; either TRBD1 or TRBD2 may fit D (5 bases each). Trimming cost V 6 bases and J 3 bases, with 9 bases left between them. The CDR3 totals 12 residues. CDR1 is LNHDA and CDR2 is SQIVND in the germline V gene (reference sequence). CDR3 DNA sequence: TGTGCCAGTAGCCGGGGCTACTACGAGCAGTACTTC. Protein: CASSRGYYEQYF. Drawing the rest from reference TRBV19 and TRBJ2-7, the complete variable domain is DGGITQSPKYLFRKEGQNVTLSCEQNLNHDAMYWYRQDPGQGLRLIYYSQIVNDFQKGDIAEGYSVSREKKESFPLTVTSAQKNPTAFYLCASSRGYYEQYFGPGTRLTVT.

The chain recombines TRBV3-1 (or the pseudogene TRBV3-2) with TRBJ1-2; TRBD1 matches 7 bases. The germline V gene has CDR1 LGHDT and CDR2 YNNKEL (reference sequence). This CDR3 has 16 residues. The ends lost 4 bases at V and 4 bases at J; junction bases unmatched: 12. The CDR3, as DNA: TGTGCCAGCAGCCTAGGACTAACAGGGGATGGCTATGGCTACACCTTC. Protein sequence: CASSLGLTGDGYGYTF.

The CDR3: CASSLVGRPDTQYF. In DNA, the CDR3 is TGTGCCAGCAGTTTGGTCGGAAGGCCAGATACGCAGTATTTT. The chain employs TRBV28 and TRBJ2-3; D gene uncertain. The CDR3 covers 14 residues. Trimming left V 3 bases short and J 4 bases short, with 11 bases between. Germline V gene data show CDR1 as MDHEN and CDR2 as SYDVKM.

The genes are TRBV18 and TRBJ1-1; D ambiguous. Per the germline V gene, CDR1 is KGHSH and CDR2 is LQKENI. Trimming took off 5 bases at V and 2 bases at J, with 9 bases between the two ends. The CDR3 spans 13 residues. The CDR3 DNA sequence: TGTGCCAGCTCAATGCAGGCTAACACTGAAGCTTTCTTT. Translated: CASSMQANTEAFF.

This chain joins TRBV7-2 and TRBJ1-5; tentative D call: TRBD1 (5 bases). The CDR3 contains 13 residues. V lost 4 bases and J lost 6, with 10 bases in between. Per germline, CDR1 SGHTA and CDR2 FQGNSA. This CDR3 is CASSSDRSQPQHF. The CDR3 region has the DNA TGTGCCAGCAGCTCCGACAGAAGTCAGCCCCAGCATTTT.

The V and J genes are TRBV7-9 and TRBJ2-7; TRBD1 might be the D (5 bases). The germline V gene has CDR1 SEHNR and CDR2 FQNEAQ (reference sequence). With 5 bases removed from V and 3 bases from J, the gap between germline ends came to 8 bases. The CDR3 has 12 residues. The CDR3: CASSLTDYEQYF. The CDR3 DNA follows: TGTGCCAGCAGCCTGACAGACTACGAGCAGTACTTC.